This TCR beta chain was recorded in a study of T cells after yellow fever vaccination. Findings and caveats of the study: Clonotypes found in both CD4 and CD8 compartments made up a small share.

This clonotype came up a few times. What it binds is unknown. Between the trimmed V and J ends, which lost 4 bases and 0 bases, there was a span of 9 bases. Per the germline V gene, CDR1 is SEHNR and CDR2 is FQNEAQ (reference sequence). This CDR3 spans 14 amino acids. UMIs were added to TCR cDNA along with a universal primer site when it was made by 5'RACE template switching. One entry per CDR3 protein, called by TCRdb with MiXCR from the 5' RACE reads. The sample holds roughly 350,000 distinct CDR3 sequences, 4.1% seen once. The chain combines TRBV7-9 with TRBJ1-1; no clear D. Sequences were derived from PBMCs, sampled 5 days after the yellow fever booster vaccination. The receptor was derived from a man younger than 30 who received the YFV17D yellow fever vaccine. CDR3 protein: CASSYFTVNTEAFF. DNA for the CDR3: TGTGCCAGCAGCTATTTCACAGTGAACACTGAAGCTTTCTTT.